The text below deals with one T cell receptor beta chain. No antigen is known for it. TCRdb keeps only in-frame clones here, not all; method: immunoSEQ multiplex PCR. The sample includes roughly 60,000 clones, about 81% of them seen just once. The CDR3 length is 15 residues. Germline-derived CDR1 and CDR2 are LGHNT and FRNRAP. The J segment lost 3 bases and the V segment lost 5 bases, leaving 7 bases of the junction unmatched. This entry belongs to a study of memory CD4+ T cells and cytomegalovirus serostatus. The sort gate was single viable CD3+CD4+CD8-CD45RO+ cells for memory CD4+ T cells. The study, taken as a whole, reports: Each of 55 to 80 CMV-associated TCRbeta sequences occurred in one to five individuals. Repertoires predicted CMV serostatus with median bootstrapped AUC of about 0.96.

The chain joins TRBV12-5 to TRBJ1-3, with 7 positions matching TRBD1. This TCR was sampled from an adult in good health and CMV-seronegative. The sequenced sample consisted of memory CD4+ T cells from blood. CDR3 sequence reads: CASGLATGVGNTIYF. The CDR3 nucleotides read TGTGCTAGTGGTCTCGCCACAGGGGTTGGAAACACCATATATTTT.